Presented here are 5 T cell receptor beta chains from one specimen sequenced in a study of cytomegalovirus exposure and HLA in healthy donors. PCR involved 60 Vbeta and 13 Jbeta primers. Clones were sequenced by immunoSEQ multiplex PCR, and TCRdb holds only the in-frame ones, with some missing. The top ten clones hold around 4.9% of a sample with roughly 180,000 clones, around four fifths of them seen once. The specimen sequenced was PBMCs. The receptors come from a girl between 5 and 17 years old in good health and CMV-seropositive.

V and J are TRBV28 and TRBJ2-2; 10 bases are shared with TRBD2. Germline values: CDR1 MDHEN, CDR2 SYDVKM. This CDR3 is 15 amino acids long. Trimming took 1 base from V and 5 from J; bases not matched to a gene: 1. CDR3 in amino acids: CASSLLLAGTGELFF. DNA for the CDR3: TGTGCCAGCAGTTTATTACTAGCGGGGACCGGGGAGCTGTTTTTT.

This chain uses TRBV2 with TRBJ1-1; 10 positions agree with TRBD1. The junction had 12 bases not matched to a gene; V was cut back by 8 bases and J by 6 bases. The CDR3 length is 15 residues. From germline, CDR1 is SNHLY and CDR2 FYNNEI. This CDR3 reads CASAETGTGAPEAFF. The CDR3 bases are TGTGCCAGCGCTGAAACCGGGACAGGGGCCCCTGAAGCTTTCTTT.

The chain couples TRBV5-1 to TRBJ1-1, with 7 bases identical to TRBD1. The CDR3 spans 16 residues. Trimming cost V 2 bases and J 1 base; bases outside gene matches: 8. Germline loops: CDR1 SGHRS, CDR2 YFSETQ. CDR3 amino acids: CASSLRGDSRNTEAFF. In DNA, the CDR3 is TGCGCCAGCAGCTTACGAGGGGACAGCCGGAACACTGAAGCTTTCTTT.

This rearrangement joins TRBV19 to TRBJ2-4; 7 bases line up with TRBD2. There are 16 residues in the CDR3. V was clipped by 3 bases and J by 1 base; unmatched bases: 6. Germline V gene sequence: CDR1 LNHDA, CDR2 SQIVND (reference sequence). The CDR3 here is CASSIGGVGAKNIQYF. In DNA, the CDR3 is TGTGCCAGTAGTATTGGGGGGGTGGGGGCCAAAAACATTCAGTACTTC.

The chain employs TRBV5-4 and TRBJ2-3; no clear D gene. The CDR3 runs 17 residues. V was shortened by 4 bases and J by 0 bases, with 18 bases between the two germline ends. The germline CDR1 and CDR2 sequences are SGHNT and YYREEE (reference sequence). CDR3 nucleotides: TGTGCCAGCAGCCCCACACCCCCTGGTAGCAGCACAGATACGCAGTATTTT. It is translated as CASSPTPPGSSTDTQYF.